The next 30 T cell receptor beta chains were all read from a single sample in a study of blood T cell repertoires in COVID-19. This table comes from immunoSEQ multiplex PCR, and its TCRdb copy is limited to in-frame clones, with some not included. The sample contains almost 200,000 clones, 70% to 90% of which appear only once. Sequenced input: peripheral blood. The receptors derive from a woman aged 65 to 85 with acute or convalescent COVID-19.

This clone showed up just once. The chain has TRBV14 and TRBJ2-1; 7 nucleotides line up with TRBD2. Per the germline V gene, CDR1 is SGHDN and CDR2 is FVKESK. J lost 4 bases, V lost 3 bases, and 3 bases had no gene match. The CDR3 sequence is 14 residues long. As DNA, the CDR3 is TGTGCCAGCAGCCAGAAGCGGGGATACAATGAGCAGTTCTTC. It codes for CASSQKRGYNEQFF. The full variable domain, completed using reference TRBV14 and TRBJ2-1, is EAGVTQFPSHSVIEKGQTVTLRCDPISGHDNLYWYRRVMGKEIKFLLHFVKESKQDESGMPNNRFLAERTGGTYSTLKVQPAELEDSGVYFCASSQKRGYNEQFFGPGTRLTVL.

The rearrangement joins TRBV21-1 to TRBJ2-2; TRBD2 was called by the table and not checked on the DNA. TRBV21-1 is deemed a pseudogene. The CDR3 has 16 amino acids. The DNA for the CDR3 is TGTGCCAGCAGCGTTAGGAGCGGGAGCTCCTCGGGGGAGCTGTTTTTT. Its protein product is CASSVRSGSSSGELFF.

The chain couples TRBV6-5 to TRBJ1-5; the D is unclear. V lost 2 bases to trimming and J lost 4 bases, with 9 bases between them. The CDR3 covers 14 residues. The V gene's germline CDR1 is MNHEY and CDR2 SVGAGI. For the CDR3, the DNA is TGTGCCAGCAGTTACCGGACGGGGAATCAGCCCCAGCATTTT. Protein product: CASSYRTGNQPQHF.

V usage is TRBV28 and J usage is TRBJ1-5; 9 bases map to TRBD1. The CDR3 covers 15 residues. J was trimmed by 3 bases and V by 6 bases; bases with no gene match: 6. Germline assignment: CDR1 MDHEN and CDR2 SYDVKM. CDR3 protein: CASRIQGAVNQPQHF. The CDR3 nucleotides are TGTGCCAGCAGGATACAGGGGGCGGTCAATCAGCCCCAGCATTTT.

The CDR3 nucleotides read TGCAGCGCATCTATAGCGGGAGGGAACACCGGGGAGCTGTTTTTT. Translation: CSASIAGGNTGELFF. The chain employs TRBV29-1 and TRBJ2-2; 10 nucleotides match TRBD2. The V gene's germline CDR1 is SQVTM and CDR2 ANQGSEA. J was trimmed by 1 base and V by 7 bases; bases with no gene match: 6. The CDR3 runs to 15 residues.

The chain employs TRBV3-1 (or the pseudogene TRBV3-2) and TRBJ2-3, with 11 nucleotides matching TRBD2. Germline V gene data show CDR1 as LGHDT and CDR2 as YNNKEL (reference sequence). The CDR3 is 16 amino acids. V gave up 1 base and J gave up 7 bases; unmatched junction bases: 7. The CDR3 DNA sequence: TGTGCCAGCAGCCAAGCAACTAGCGGGGGCCCGCATACGCAGTATTTT. It yields the protein CASSQATSGGPHTQYF.

This clone has a single count. The chain has TRBV27 and TRBJ1-4, with a possible D match to TRBD1 (6 bases). The V end lost 0 bases, the J end lost 1 base, and 6 bases lay between the germline ends. The CDR3 spans 15 residues. Germline-derived CDR1 and CDR2 are MNHEY and SMNVEV (reference sequence). CDR3: CASSLSRGTNEKLFF. CDR3 nucleotide sequence: TGTGCCAGCAGTTTATCCAGGGGAACTAATGAAAAACTGTTTTTT.

This chain uses TRBV7-2 with TRBJ2-7, with a possible D match to TRBD1 (5 bases). V was trimmed by 2 bases and J by 4 bases, leaving 6 bases between them. The CDR3 totals 12 residues. Looked up from germline, CDR1 is SGHTA and CDR2 is FQGNSA. CDR3 amino acids: CASSLTGYEQYF. The DNA for the CDR3 is TGTGCCAGCAGCTTAACAGGTTACGAGCAGTACTTC.

The chain carries TRBV6-5 and TRBJ2-7; 8 bases fit TRBD2. The CDR3 extends over 15 amino acids. V lost 6 bases to trimming and J lost 7 bases; unmatched junction nucleotides: 14. Germline V gene lookup returns CDR1 MNHEY and CDR2 SVGAGI. CDR3 coding DNA: TGTGCCAGCAGCGATTCGGCGGGAGGCCCTTGGGAGCAGTACTTC. Translating gives CASSDSAGGPWEQYF.

The chain couples TRBV3-1 (or the pseudogene TRBV3-2) to TRBJ1-1, with unresolved D. This CDR3 region has 13 residues. The germline CDR1 and CDR2 sequences are LGHDT and YNNKEL (reference sequence). The V end lost 1 base, the J end lost 6 bases, and 9 bases lay between the germline ends. The CDR3 spells CASSQGGVAEAFF. CDR3 nucleotides: TGTGCCAGCAGCCAAGGCGGGGTGGCTGAAGCTTTCTTT.

The chain has TRBV28 and TRBJ1-2, with unresolved D. Trimming left V 7 bases short and J 3 bases short, with 15 bases between. The CDR3 is 14 residues long. CDR1 is MDHEN and CDR2 is SYDVKM in the germline V gene. The DNA for the CDR3 is TGTGCCAGCAACTCTTACGGGGTGCACTATGGCTACACCTTC. Encoded protein: CASNSYGVHYGYTF.

The chain recombines TRBV4-3 with TRBJ1-2, with no clear D. Deletions cut 0 bases from V and 3 bases from J, with 8 bases between. Germline lookup yields CDR1 LGHNA and CDR2 YSLEER. The CDR3 runs 14 residues. The CDR3 sequence: CASSQDRTDYGYTF. CDR3 coding DNA: TGCGCCAGCAGCCAAGATCGCACAGACTATGGCTACACCTTC.

The chain employs TRBV6-2 or TRBV6-3 and TRBJ1-6, with D unclear. CDR1 and CDR2 from the germline V gene are MNHEY and SVGEGT. The CDR3 spans 13 residues. The V end lost 2 bases, the J end lost 8 bases, and 7 bases lay between the germline ends. Here the CDR3 DNA reads TGTGCCAGCAGTTACGGCGGGGATTCACCCCTCCACTTT. Translated, it gives CASSYGGDSPLHF.

The chain recombines TRBV5-6 with TRBJ1-1; D unclear. The V end lost 4 bases, the J end lost 1 base, and 8 bases lay between the germline ends. Germline V gene lookup returns CDR1 SGHDT and CDR2 YYEEEE. The CDR3 totals 13 residues. The CDR3 protein is CASSPTRNTEAFF. The CDR3 DNA follows: TGTGCCAGCAGCCCAACACGGAACACTGAAGCTTTCTTT.

The V gene is TRBV6-5, the J gene TRBJ2-1, with D hard to call. CDR1 is MNHEY, CDR2 SVGAGI, per germline. This CDR3 is 14 amino acids long. The CDR3 DNA is TGTGGAGTTTCCTCTGTGCTTCATTACAATGAGCAGTTCTTC. This sequence encodes CGVSSVLHYNEQFF.

The gene calls are TRBV29-1 and TRBJ2-7, with 12 nucleotides matching TRBD2. This CDR3 is built from 13 residues. After removal of 8 bases from V and 6 bases from J, the junction contained 8 bases not matched to a gene. Germline V gene sequence: CDR1 SQVTM, CDR2 ANQGSEA. The CDR3 DNA is TGCAGCATGACTAGCGGGAGCTCGTCCGAGCAGTACTTC. Its protein is CSMTSGSSSEQYF.

CDR3 protein: CASSFTGTENTEAFF. CDR3 nucleotides: TGCGCCAGCAGCTTTACCGGGACAGAGAACACTGAAGCTTTCTTT. The V and J genes are TRBV5-1 and TRBJ1-1; 7 positions match TRBD1. The CDR3 is 15 amino acids. CDR1 is SGHRS, CDR2 YFSETQ, per germline. V was clipped by 2 bases and J by 1 base; unmatched bases: 5.

The chain has TRBV11-2 and TRBJ2-5; possibly TRBD2 for D (5 bases). The CDR3 runs 16 residues. Germline V CDR1 and CDR2: SGHAT, FQNNGV. V lost 1 base to trimming and J lost 0 bases, with 12 bases between them. The CDR3 is CASSLVQSGYQETQYF. CDR3 DNA sequence: TGTGCCAGCAGCTTAGTTCAGTCGGGGTACCAAGAGACCCAGTACTTC.

The V gene is TRBV15, the J gene TRBJ2-7; 9 bases are a match to TRBD1. The CDR3 totals 14 residues. Germline lookup yields CDR1 LNHNV and CDR2 YYDKDF (reference sequence). The junction had 3 bases not matched to a gene; V was cut back by 4 bases and J by 2 bases. The CDR3 region has the DNA TGTGCCACCAGCAAGACAGGGGGGACCTACGAGCAGTACTTC. It specifies CATSKTGGTYEQYF.

The V gene is TRBV5-1, the J gene TRBJ2-3; 11 nucleotides match TRBD2. There are 15 residues in the CDR3. The germline CDR1 and CDR2 sequences are SGHRS and YFSETQ. Germline trimming cut 1 base from V and 11 bases from J; bases unmatched to any gene: 9. CDR3 residues: CASSLTGTSGERQYF. The DNA of the CDR3 is TGCGCCAGCAGCTTGACCGGGACTAGCGGTGAGAGGCAGTATTTT.

V gene TRBV28 combines with J gene TRBJ2-7; weak D call: TRBD1 (6 bases). Germline V lookup: CDR1 MDHEN, CDR2 SYDVKM. The ends were cut back, 8 bases at V and 0 bases at J, with 20 bases in the middle. This CDR3 is 16 amino acids long. The CDR3 is CASVPPVTGNSYEQYF. As DNA, the CDR3 is TGTGCCAGCGTTCCCCCTGTGACAGGCAACTCCTACGAGCAGTACTTC.

This chain links TRBV19 with TRBJ2-6, with D maybe TRBD1 (6 bases). Trimming removed 7 bases at V and 0 bases at J, with 16 bases between. CDR1 and CDR2 from the germline V gene are LNHDA and SQIVND (reference sequence). The CDR3 covers 17 residues. CDR3 coding DNA: TGTGCCAGTAACCGAGGACAGCGTCCCTCTGGGGCCAACGTCCTGACTTTC. Its translation: CASNRGQRPSGANVLTF.

The rearrangement uses TRBV3-1 (or the pseudogene TRBV3-2) and TRBJ2-1, with 9 bases matching TRBD2. This CDR3 has 13 amino acids. The V and J ends lost 2 bases and 13 bases, in that order; junction bases with no gene match: 6. CDR1 is LGHDT and CDR2 is YNNKEL in the germline V gene (reference sequence). CDR3 sequence: CASSQLAGRSQFF. The CDR3 nucleotides are TGTGCCAGCAGCCAACTAGCGGGGAGATCTCAGTTCTTC.

Of note for this clone: The same CDR3 also results from other DNA sequences found in this sample. The chain has TRBV18 and TRBJ1-1, with D tentatively TRBD1 (5 bases). This CDR3 comprises 14 residues. V gave up 6 bases and J gave up 3 bases, with 14 bases separating them. Germline CDR1 is KGHSH and CDR2 is LQKENI. The CDR3 DNA sequence: TGTGCCAGCTCTCCTCTTGCGGGGGACACTGAAGCTTTCTTT. Translating gives CASSPLAGDTEAFF. The full variable domain, with the rest looked up from reference TRBV18 and TRBJ1-1, is NAGVMQNPRHLVRRRGQEARLRCSPMKGHSHVYWYRQLPEEGLKFMVYLQKENIIDESGMPKERFSAEFPKEGPSILRIQQVVRGDSAAYFCASSPLAGDTEAFFGQGTRLTVV.

This chain links TRBV3-1 (or the pseudogene TRBV3-2) with TRBJ2-7, with 11 bases identical to TRBD2. This CDR3 spans 15 amino acids. Per the germline V gene, CDR1 is LGHDT and CDR2 is YNNKEL (reference sequence). J lost 3 bases, V lost 4 bases, and 5 bases had no gene match. The CDR3 DNA reads TGTGCCAGCAGCCCGTCTAGCGGGGGGTACTACGAGCAGTACTTC. Translation gives CASSPSSGGYYEQYF.

The rearrangement links TRBV7-2 to TRBJ1-1, with 7 bases identical to TRBD1. The CDR3 spans 15 residues. Germline assignment: CDR1 SGHTA and CDR2 FQGNSA. V lost 6 bases, J lost 7 bases, and 14 bases stayed unmatched. CDR3 in amino acids: CASSSGNNRGDEAFF. Here the CDR3 DNA reads TGTGCCAGCAGTTCTGGTAATAACAGGGGTGATGAAGCTTTCTTT.

The gene calls are TRBV24-1 and TRBJ2-3, with D perhaps matching TRBD1 (6 bases). The CDR3 covers 17 residues. The germline V gene has CDR1 KGHDR and CDR2 SFDVKD. With 1 base removed from V and 1 base from J, the gap between germline ends came to 14 bases. The CDR3 nucleotides read TGTGCCACCAGTGATTTCCCTTTCTCAGGGGGCACAGATACGCAGTATTTT. Translating it yields CATSDFPFSGGTDTQYF.

V gene TRBV7-5 combines with J gene TRBJ2-1; the table's D call TRBD2 went unverified against the DNA. TRBV7-5 is a recognized pseudogene. The CDR3 has 15 amino acids. The CDR3 sequence is CVRSKLAGEYNEQFF. CDR3 DNA sequence: TGTGTCAGAAGTAAACTAGCGGGGGAATACAATGAGCAGTTCTTC.

This chain uses TRBV6-2 or TRBV6-3 with TRBJ1-5, with a weak D call TRBD1 (5 bases). The germline gives CDR1 MNHEY, CDR2 SVGEGT. This CDR3 contains 16 residues. The V end was cut by 2 bases, the J end by 0 bases, with 11 bases between. In DNA, the CDR3 is TGTGCCAGCAGTTACAGGCAGGGTATTAGCAATCAGCCCCAGCATTTT. Translating gives CASSYRQGISNQPQHF.

The rearrangement links TRBV28 to TRBJ2-5; no reliable D call. CDR3 size: 11 residues. From germline, CDR1 is MDHEN and CDR2 SYDVKM. Trimming shortened V by 4 bases and J by 5 bases, and 5 bases separated the two germline ends. CDR3 region: CASSSLETQYF. CDR3 nucleotide sequence: TGTGCCAGCAGTTCCCTGGAGACCCAGTACTTC.